The present T cell receptor beta chain was sequenced within a study of T cells expressing NK-cell markers. The germline CDR1 and CDR2 sequences are DFQATT and SNEGSKA (reference sequence). The length of the CDR3 is 13 residues. The authors made TCR beta cDNA libraries by 5'RACE template switching. This switching added a universal primer site and UMIs. TCRdb reprocessed the 5' RACE reads and reports one entry per CDR3 protein, with no DNA. This table lists fewer than 550,000 distinct CDR3 sequences. This TCR derives from a woman aged 45 to 65 in good health. The sequenced sample was blood T cells: a sorted CD56 or NKG2C T cell subset, CD4+ or CD8+ T cells, or bulk PBMC T cells (not recorded which). The genes are TRBV20-1 and TRBJ2-1; TCRdb reports TRBD2, a call that lacks DNA to check it against. CDR3 sequence reads: CSARFGSSVEQFF.